This T cell receptor (beta chain) was documented in a study of T cell responses to AZD1222 COVID-19 vaccine (TCRdb year 2021). In terms of the full investigation: A total of 233 trial participants underwent TCR sequencing, of whom 207 received two doses of AZD1222 and around 26 received two doses of the MenACWY control vaccine. Trial participants were enrolled into age subgroups of 18-55, 56-69 and 70-plus years, which contained approximately 150, 28 and 58 TCR-sequenced participants, respectively.

The CDR3 regions of human TCRbeta chains were subjected to immunosequencing. In the original analysis: TCRs in the repertoires were matched against a reference library of SARS-CoV-2-specific TCRs that had been generated with the MIRA antigen-specificity platform. Breadth meant the fraction of unique TCRs that were SARS-CoV-2-associated, whereas depth meant the fraction of total T cells that were SARS-CoV-2-associated. Using the MIRA data, each spike-specific TCR was mapped to the spike region that the TCR reacts to and placed in a CD4 or CD8 class. Log10-transformed breadth and depth values were compared by one-way ANOVA with Sidak's multiple comparisons tests. Imported from immuneACCESS, the table was reduced by TCRdb to in-frame sequences with V and J called. These copies leave out some clones; in studies compared against another copy, an unresolved V gene accounts for under half, and the cause of the remainder is not known. The V and J calls and clone size were taken over from that table, and D and trimming were inferred from the DNA. For this sample the table gives tens of thousands of clones, of which just over 85% were detected only once. The biggest ten clones account for 5.6% of the sample.

This specimen's time point label, interpreted: about 28 days (+/-7) after the second vaccine dose. Because spike-specific TCR depth and breadth did not differ between the two schedules, AZD1222 recipients who got a second dose at roughly 4 weeks were pooled with those who got a second dose at roughly 12 weeks. Samples from vaccinated people were obtained from the UK trials COV001 and COV002, which included a single-blind randomized controlled phase 2/3 trial of AZD1222 (ChAdOx1 nCoV-19) in healthy adults. Trial participant PBMC samples were collected at day 0 and day 28 after the second dose for TCRbeta chain sequencing. Per the germline V gene, MDHEN is the CDR1 and SYDVKM is the CDR2. Measured from the cysteine to the phenylalanine, the CDR3 is 12 residues long. Only the CDR3 DNA is retained, 36 bases long and in frame from the first base. At the junction V is shortened by 7 bases and J by 6 bases, with 10 bases in between.

Study-level results and caveats: After two AZD1222 doses, both the breadth and the depth of spike-specific TCRs were significantly higher than at day 0 and than in MenACWY recipients. Only 5 to 7 AZD1222 recipients were SARS-CoV-2 seropositive at baseline, limiting conclusions about previously exposed vaccinees. Epitopes outside the regions mutated in the B.1.351 and B.1.1.7 variants were reportedly recognized by nearly half of the unique spike-specific TCRs. Because no day 14 peak-response samples were available, the repertoires could be characterized only after the peak T cell response. In the small 56-69-year group, the increase in depth fell short of significance, most likely because of low power. Vaccine-associated CD4 TCRs spanned the whole spike protein, with dominant responses in regions 160-218 and 743-854. Participants were mostly white British and included more females than males, and it was suggested by the authors that clonal diversity may have been underestimated.

This clone was recorded only once. This clone's antigen is unknown. No base-level quality is on record; no much larger clone is a single base apart. The TCR sequence derives from an adult who received the AZD1222 COVID-19 vaccine. The sequencing here drew on peripheral blood, taken 28 days after the second AZD1222 dose. The chain employs TRBV28 and TRBJ2-4; the D region possibly corresponds to TRBD1 (6 bases align). Here the CDR3 is given as CASTEGVNIQYF. The DNA sequence is TGTGCCAGCACTGAGGGGGTAAACATTCAGTACTTC.